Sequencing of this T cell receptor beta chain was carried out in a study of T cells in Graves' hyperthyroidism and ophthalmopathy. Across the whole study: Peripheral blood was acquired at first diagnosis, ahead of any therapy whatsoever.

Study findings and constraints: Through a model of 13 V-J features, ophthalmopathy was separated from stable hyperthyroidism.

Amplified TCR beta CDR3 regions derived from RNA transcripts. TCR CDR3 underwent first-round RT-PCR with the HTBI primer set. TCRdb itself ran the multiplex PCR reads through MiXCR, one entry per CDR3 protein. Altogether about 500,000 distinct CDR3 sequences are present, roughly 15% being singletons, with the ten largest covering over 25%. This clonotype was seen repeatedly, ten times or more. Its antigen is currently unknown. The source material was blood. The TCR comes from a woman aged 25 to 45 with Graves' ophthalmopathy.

The chain's CDR3 is CASKAGGENNEQFF. CDR3 sequence (DNA): TGTGCCAGCAAGGCGGGAGGGGAAAACAATGAGCAGTTCTTC. The chain joins TRBV2 to TRBJ2-1; 9 bases are shared with TRBD2. V trimming: 7 bases; J trimming: 5 bases; junction bases outside the gene matches: 6. The CDR3 consists of 14 residues. CDR1 SNHLY and CDR2 FYNNEI come from the germline V gene.